The text below deals with one T cell receptor (beta chain). Clones were sequenced by immunoSEQ multiplex PCR, and TCRdb holds only the in-frame ones, with some missing. Of 75,000 to 90,000 clones in the sample, 75% to 95% were seen once. The CDR3 loop spans 14 amino acids. Germline CDR1 reads SGHRS; CDR2 reads YFSETQ. J gave up 7 bases and V 0 bases, and 2 bases lay outside the gene matches. The data belong to a study of technical replicates of blood from a few donors. This clonotype was sampled from a human donor in good health. The V gene is TRBV5-1, the J gene TRBJ2-1; 9 bases line up with TRBD2. Sequencing was done on a sample of T cells isolated from PBMCs. CDR3 bases: TGCGCCAGCAGCTTGGGGACTAGCGAGAATGAGCAGTTCTTC. It translates to CASSLGTSENEQFF. Full variable domain (rest looked up from reference TRBV5-1 and TRBJ2-1): KAGVTQTPRYLIKTRGQQVTLSCSPISGHRSVSWYQQTPGQGLQFLFEYFSETQRNKGNFPGRFSGRQFSNSRSEMNVSTLELGDSALYLCASSLGTSENEQFFGPGTRLTVL.